Below are 10 T cell receptor beta chains sequenced from a single sample in a study of metastatic and nonmetastatic thyroid tumors. Patients had received no treatment of any kind before thyroid surgery. TCRdb re-called the PCR reads with MiXCR. Of over 15,000 clones listed, around a quarter are singletons. What was sequenced was tumor tissue. These receptors originate from a female donor with papillary thyroid cancer or a benign thyroid nodule (not recorded which). Some clones in this sample may be carry-over from other donors' samples.

The rearrangement uses TRBV27 and TRBJ1-1; D is ambiguous. Germline V gene sequence: CDR1 MNHEY, CDR2 SMNVEV (reference sequence). Trimming stripped 10 bases from V and 9 bases from J, with 12 bases between. CDR3 length: 10 amino acids. This chain's CDR3 is CANHPAKAFF. In DNA, the CDR3 is TGTGCCAACCACCCGGCGAAAGCTTTCTTT.

This clone was observed many times. The chain joins TRBV7-8 to TRBJ2-7; D may match TRBD1 or TRBD2 (6 bases each). The germline CDR1 and CDR2 sequences are SGHVS and FQNEAQ. This CDR3 has 17 residues. V gave up 0 bases and J gave up 4 bases, with 19 bases separating them. In DNA form, the CDR3 reads TGTGCCAGCAGCTTAGCGCGGCCTGGGGGGCATGGATACGAGCAGTACTTC. Protein: CASSLARPGGHGYEQYF.

The gene calls are TRBV30 and TRBJ2-3; 8 bases agree with TRBD2. V gave up 4 bases and J gave up 7 bases; unmatched junction bases: 7. Per germline, CDR1 GTSNPN and CDR2 SVGIG (reference sequence). The CDR3 runs 13 residues. CDR3 loop: CAWTTSGLYTQYF. The CDR3 nucleotides read TGTGCCTGGACTACTAGCGGACTATATACGCAGTATTTT.

This clone was recorded at least ten times. The CDR3 DNA sequence: TGCAGTGCTGCTATCGCAAGTACCTATGGCTACACCTTC. Its protein is CSAAIASTYGYTF. The chain links TRBV20-1 to TRBJ1-2; D unclear. This CDR3 has 13 amino acids. V lost 5 bases and J 4 bases, leaving 14 bases between the germline ends. Looked up from germline, CDR1 is DFQATT and CDR2 is SNEGSKA (reference sequence).

By frequency in the sample, this clone is medium-sized. This sequence joins TRBV6-1 and TRBJ1-2; TRBD1 matches 7 bases. The junction had 7 bases not matched to a gene; V was cut back by 4 bases and J by 2 bases. This CDR3 has 15 amino acids. Per the germline V gene, CDR1 is MNHNS and CDR2 is SASEGT. The CDR3 DNA is TGTGCCAGCAGTGTGGAGACAGGGACCAACTATGGCTACACCTTC. Its protein is CASSVETGTNYGYTF.

The V call is TRBV5-4, the J call TRBJ2-5; D remains ambiguous. This CDR3 region has 12 residues. Looked up from germline, CDR1 is SGHNT and CDR2 is YYREEE (reference sequence). With 4 bases removed from V and 7 bases from J, the gap between germline ends came to 11 bases. CDR3 sequence reads: CASSRTLGTQYF. In DNA, the CDR3 is TGTGCCAGCAGCAGGACCCTTGGGACCCAGTACTTC.

Comments on this clone: Mismatch with germline at one junction end may stem from a read error. The CDR3 DNA follows: TGTGCTAGCAGCGTAATTACAGGCGTGAACATTGAAGCTTTCTTT. This sequence encodes CASSVITGVNIEAFF. The chain carries TRBV9 and TRBJ1-1; the D gene is possibly TRBD1 (5 bases). CDR1 and CDR2 (germline): SGDLS, YYNGEE. The CDR3 sequence is 15 residues long.

This clone counts as medium-sized. The chain is built from TRBV5-6 and TRBJ2-1; D possibly corresponds to TRBD2 (5 bases). The CDR3 runs 13 residues. Germline loops: CDR1 SGHDT, CDR2 YYEEEE. Trimming removed 4 bases at V and 2 bases at J, with 7 bases between. This chain's CDR3 is CASSAGTYNEQFF. In DNA form, the CDR3 reads TGTGCCAGCAGCGCCGGGACCTACAATGAGCAGTTCTTC.

In its sample, this clone ranks as medium-sized. The gene calls are TRBV12-3 or TRBV12-4 and TRBJ2-5; the match to TRBD2 covers 8 bases. The CDR3 covers 12 residues. V dropped 6 bases and J dropped 3; count of bases not matched to a gene: 0. The CDR3 sequence: CASRLAEETQYF. The DNA of the CDR3 is TGTGCCAGCAGACTAGCGGAAGAGACCCAGTACTTC.

This clone occurred many times. The rearrangement joins TRBV12-3 or TRBV12-4 to TRBJ2-4; no clear D. The CDR3 length is 16 residues. V lost 6 bases, J lost 0 bases, and 15 bases lay in between. The DNA for the CDR3 is TGTGCCAGCAGCCTCGCAACGCTCCTAGCCAAAAACATTCAGTACTTC. As protein: CASSLATLLAKNIQYF.